This entry features one TCR beta chain sequence. The antigen is unknown. Built from TCR beta cDNA, the libraries had unique molecular identifiers in them. With roughly 0.95 to 11 million T cells as the source, roughly 0.5 million cDNA molecules resulted. TCRdb re-called the PCR reads through MiXCR, storing one row per CDR3 protein. The sample lists 600,000 to 750,000 distinct CDR3 sequences; over 45% were seen once. Germline CDR1 and CDR2: MNHEY and SVGAGI. The CDR3 has 15 residues. J gave up 5 bases and V 5 bases, and 8 bases lay outside the gene matches. These data are taken from a study of post-analysis software for immune sequencing data. Overall study context: Secondary progressive, relapsing-remitting and progressive-relapsing multiple sclerosis were among the included disease courses. Study-wide results and limits: When patients were compared with controls, a handful of TRBV segments were more frequent, TRBV5-6, TRBV5-1 and TRBV20-1 among them. Strong co-clustering by F measure was evident for samples that had been prepared in the same batch. Among multiple sclerosis patients, normalized Chao1 diversity was significantly below that of controls.

The receptor comes from a girl aged 2-10 years with multiple sclerosis. The chain employs TRBV6-5 and TRBJ1-2; 10 bases match TRBD1. Sequencing was done on a sample of blood. CDR3 sequence reads: CASSTRQGAGYGYTF. CDR3 bases: TGTGCCAGCAGTACCAGACAGGGGGCTGGTTATGGCTACACCTTC.